A single sample is the source of the 4 T cell receptor beta chains below, sequenced in a study of neurological immune-mediated disorders (dated by TCRdb to between 2018 and 2021). Library creation used 5' RACE. The sequencer was an Illumina HiSeq 2500. TCRdb reprocessed the public reads (quality trimming at Q25 with fastp, clone calling with MiXCR) and kept in-frame beta chains. Entries that share a CDR3 protein sequence are merged under the most common genes and DNA. In all, the sample holds approximately 50,000 distinct CDR3 sequences, and around 3.4% of those were seen once. The ten most abundant clones make up 5.5% to 6% of the sample. The specimen sequenced was PBMCs. These receptors originate from a man between 35 and 55 years old with multiple sclerosis.

In the case of this clonotype: A much larger clone sits a single nucleotide away, making a read error possible. The gene calls are TRBV9 and TRBJ1-2; D possibly corresponds to TRBD1 (5 bases). Per germline, CDR1 SGDLS and CDR2 YYNGEE. The CDR3 runs 15 residues. Written as DNA, the CDR3 is TGTGCCAGCAACGTAAGGGGCGGGCAGGGAGGTGGCTACACCTTC. Protein product: CASNVRGGQGGGYTF.

This clonotype appeared many times. The CDR3 spells CASSSLQGLPGELFF. The CDR3 bases are TGTGCCAGCAGCTCATTACAGGGTCTTCCCGGGGAGCTGTTTTTT. The J gene is TRBJ2-2, the V gene TRBV5-4, with a weak D call TRBD1 (6 bases). The CDR3 runs 15 residues. The V end was cut by 3 bases, the J end by 6 bases, with 15 bases between. Germline V gene data show CDR1 as SGHNT and CDR2 as YYREEE (reference sequence).

The sample holds many counts of this clonotype. The J gene is TRBJ2-5, the V gene TRBV30, with TRBD2 identical over 8 bases. Germline-derived CDR1 and CDR2 are GTSNPN and SVGIG (reference sequence). The length of the CDR3 is 16 residues. After removal of 0 bases from V and 5 bases from J, the junction contained 11 bases not matched to a gene. The CDR3 protein is CAWSVRGLVPLETQYF. CDR3 in DNA: TGTGCCTGGAGTGTACGGGGACTAGTTCCTTTGGAGACCCAGTACTTC.

This clonotype was seen at least ten times. V usage is TRBV2 and J usage is TRBJ1-2; D uncertain. The CDR3 covers 11 residues. Germline assignment: CDR1 SNHLY and CDR2 FYNNEI. Between the trimmed V and J ends, which lost 9 bases and 4 bases, there was a span of 9 bases. DNA of the CDR3: TGTGCCAGATCAAGGGTCTATGGCTACACCTTC. Translating gives CARSRVYGYTF.